The rows below give T cell receptor beta chains drawn from one sample of a study of blood T cell repertoires in COVID-19. Produced via immunoSEQ multiplex PCR; TCRdb's table is partial and in-frame only. The data contain 350,000 to 400,000 clones, roughly 90% of them seen just once; the ten biggest clones take up around 0.95%. The specimen sequenced was PBMCs or T cells enriched from blood (not recorded which). These receptors were collected from a woman between 25 and 40 years old with acute COVID-19. Each CDR3 is given with its conserved first and last residue. Only part of the rows carry a size: once, few, many, or a class if the clone is expanded.

V gene,J gene,clone size,CDR3 protein
TRBV10-3,TRBJ1-2,NA,CAISEPERAGGYTF
TRBV5-1,TRBJ2-2,NA,CASSFPLKRPNTGELFF
TRBV5-6,TRBJ2-7,NA,CASSLRAGSYEQYF
TRBV12-3/TRBV12-4,TRBJ1-1,NA,CASSLAAGGEAFF
TRBV12-3/TRBV12-4,TRBJ1-2,NA,CASSPSSNYGYTF
TRBV24-1,TRBJ1-2,NA,CATSRTGEDYGYTF
TRBV14,TRBJ2-3,NA,CASSRVLGTDTQYF
TRBV5-1,TRBJ2-6,NA,CASSHGQGTKYSGANVLTF
TRBV6-5,TRBJ2-3,NA,CASSNNRGDTDTQYF
TRBV6-1,TRBJ2-1,NA,CASRPGGARDEQFF
TRBV7-2,TRBJ2-7,NA,CASSFGRSSYEQYF
TRBV11-3,TRBJ1-1,once,CASSSGQGGNTEAFF
TRBV7-3,TRBJ2-1,NA,CASSLSGLAGYNEQFF
TRBV7-2,TRBJ2-7,NA,CASSLEGWNYEQYF
TRBV3-1/TRBV3-2,TRBJ1-6,NA,CASSTRRGNSPLHF
TRBV5-1,TRBJ1-5,once,CASSSTGDSNQPQHF